This T cell receptor beta chain originates from a study of T cells expressing NK-cell markers. Study overall: The TCR beta repertoires were obtained from sorted CD3+CD56+NKG2C+, CD3+CD56+NKG2C- and CD3+CD56-NKG2C+ T cells.

CDR3 size: 15 residues. Looked up from germline, CDR1 is MNHEY and CDR2 is SVGAGI. Points on this clonotype: Antigen: not known.

Study-wide findings and caveats: HCMV specificity of the expanded NKG2C+ T cell clones was not established. NKG2C+ dominant clonotype frequencies in over 5 donors were about 1.0-8% of CD8+ T cells.

For TCR beta, cDNA was produced by 5'RACE template switching with UMIs. Reanalyzing the 5' RACE reads, TCRdb keeps one entry per CDR3 protein, without DNA. Recorded here are about 150,000 distinct CDR3 sequences; the top ten clones represent 37%. The sequence was obtained from a woman aged 45-65 years in good health. The sample comprised blood T cells: a sorted CD56 or NKG2C T cell subset, CD4+ or CD8+ T cells, or bulk PBMC T cells (not recorded which). The chain couples TRBV6-5 to TRBJ1-2; the D gene TCRdb calls, TRBD1, cannot be checked with no DNA. The CDR3 spells CASSYSIGTGDGYTF.